This T cell receptor (beta chain) originates from a study of T cells of healthy individuals. TCRdb reprocessed the 5' RACE reads with MiXCR, giving one entry per CDR3 protein. There are tens of thousands of distinct CDR3 sequences in the sample; approximately 5.4% occur only once, and 6.5% to 8% lies in the top ten. From germline, CDR1 is SNHLY and CDR2 FYNNEI. The length of the CDR3 is 17 residues. Points on this clonotype: This could be a read error, since a much larger clone is one nucleotide away.

This TCR was recovered from a female donor in good health. The chain uses TRBV2 and TRBJ2-6; D could derive from TRBD1 or TRBD2 (6 bases each). The DNA for the CDR3 is TGTGCCAGCAGTGCTTTTGGGGGGCACTCTAGGGCCAACGTCCTGACTTTC. It translates to CASSAFGGHSRANVLTF.